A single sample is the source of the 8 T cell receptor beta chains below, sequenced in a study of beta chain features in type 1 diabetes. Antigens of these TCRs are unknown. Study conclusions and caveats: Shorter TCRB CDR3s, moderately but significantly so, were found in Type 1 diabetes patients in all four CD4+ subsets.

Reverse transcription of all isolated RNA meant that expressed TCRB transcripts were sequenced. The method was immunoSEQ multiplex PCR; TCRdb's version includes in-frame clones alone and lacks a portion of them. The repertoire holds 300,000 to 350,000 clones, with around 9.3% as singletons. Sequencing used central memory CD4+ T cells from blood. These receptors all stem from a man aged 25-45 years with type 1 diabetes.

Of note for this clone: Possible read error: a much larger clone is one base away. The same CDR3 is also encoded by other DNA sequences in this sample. The CDR3 coding sequence is TGCGCGCTCGGGGGGGCCACAGATACGCAGTATTTT. Protein product: CALGGATDTQYF. The chain links TRBV10-2 to TRBJ2-3; 8 bases agree with TRBD2. Germline CDR1 is WSHSY and CDR2 is SAAADI. CDR3 length equals 12 residues.

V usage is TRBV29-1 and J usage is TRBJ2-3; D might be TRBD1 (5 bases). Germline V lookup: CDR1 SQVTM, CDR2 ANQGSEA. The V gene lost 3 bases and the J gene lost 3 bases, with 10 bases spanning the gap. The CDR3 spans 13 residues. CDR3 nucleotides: TGCAGCGTTGAGCAGGGAAGGACAGATACGCAGTATTTT. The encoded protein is CSVEQGRTDTQYF.

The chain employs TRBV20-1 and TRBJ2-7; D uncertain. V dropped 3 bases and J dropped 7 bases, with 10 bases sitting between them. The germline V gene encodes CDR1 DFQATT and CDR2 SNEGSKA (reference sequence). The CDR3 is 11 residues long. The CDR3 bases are TGCAGTGCTAGGAACCTGGAGGAGCAGTACTTC. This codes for CSARNLEEQYF.

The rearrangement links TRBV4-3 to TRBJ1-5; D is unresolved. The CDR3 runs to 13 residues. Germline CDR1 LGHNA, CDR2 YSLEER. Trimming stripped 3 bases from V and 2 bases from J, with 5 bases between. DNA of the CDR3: TGCGCCAGCAGCCAGGGCCGCAATCAGCCCCAGCATTTT. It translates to CASSQGRNQPQHF.

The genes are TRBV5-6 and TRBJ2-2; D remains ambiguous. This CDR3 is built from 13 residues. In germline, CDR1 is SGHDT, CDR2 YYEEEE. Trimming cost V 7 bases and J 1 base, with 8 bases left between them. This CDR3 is CASQHLNTGELFF. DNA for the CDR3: TGTGCCAGCCAGCATTTGAACACCGGGGAGCTGTTTTTT.

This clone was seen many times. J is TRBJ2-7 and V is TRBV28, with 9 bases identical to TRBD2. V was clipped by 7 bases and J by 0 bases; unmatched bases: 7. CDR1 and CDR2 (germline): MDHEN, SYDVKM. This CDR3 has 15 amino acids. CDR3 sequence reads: CASTSSGAPSYEQYF. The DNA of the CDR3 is TGTGCCAGCACTTCTAGCGGGGCCCCCTCCTACGAGCAGTACTTC.

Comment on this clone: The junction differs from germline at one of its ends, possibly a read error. The CDR3 loop is CAQRRGVKTEAFF. The CDR3 region has the DNA TGTGCCCAAAGACGGGGGGTGAAGACTGAAGCTTTCTTT. This sequence joins TRBV30 and TRBJ1-1; perhaps TRBD1 as D (5 bases). The length of the CDR3 is 13 residues. CDR1 is GTSNPN, CDR2 SVGIG, per germline (reference sequence). Complete variable domain (other parts from reference TRBV30 and TRBJ1-1): SQTIHQWPATLVQPVGSPLSLECTVEGTSNPNLYWYRQAAGRGLQLLFYSVGIGQISSEVPQNLSASRPQDRQFILSSKKLLLSDSGFYLCAQRRGVKTEAFFGQGTRLTVV.

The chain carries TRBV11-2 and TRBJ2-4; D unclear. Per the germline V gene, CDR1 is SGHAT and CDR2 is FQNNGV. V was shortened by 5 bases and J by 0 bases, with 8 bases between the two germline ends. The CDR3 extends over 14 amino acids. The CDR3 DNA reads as TGTGCCAGCAGCATAGGTGTAGCCAAAAACATTCAGTACTTC. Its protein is CASSIGVAKNIQYF.